Shown below are 8 T cell receptor beta chains from a single sample sequenced in a study of blood T cell repertoires in COVID-19. TCRdb's copy holds only in-frame clones and misses some; the assay was immunoSEQ multiplex PCR. The table lists about 98,000 clones, 81% of them singletons. Specimen: peripheral blood. All receptors come from a woman older than 75 with acute or convalescent COVID-19.

The CDR3 DNA sequence: TGTGCCAGCAGCATGGGGACAGAGCAGTACGTC. Translation gives CASSMGTEQYV. V usage is TRBV11-2 and J usage is TRBJ2-7; D might be TRBD1 (6 bases). With 5 bases removed from V and 7 bases from J, the gap between germline ends came to 9 bases. This CDR3 has 11 amino acids. Germline CDR1 SGHAT, CDR2 FQNNGV.

The sample holds a few counts of this clone. V and J are TRBV2 and TRBJ1-2; 8 bases map to TRBD1. CDR1 and CDR2 from the germline V gene are SNHLY and FYNNEI. With V trimmed by 6 bases and J by 0 bases, 6 bases remained unmatched. The CDR3 runs 15 residues. In DNA, the CDR3 is TGTGCCAGCAGCCTCGGACAGGGCGCTAACTATGGCTACACCTTC. The encoded protein is CASSLGQGANYGYTF. Drawing the rest from reference TRBV2 and TRBJ1-2, the complete variable domain is EPEVTQTPSHQVTQMGQEVILRCVPISNHLYFYWYRQILGQKVEFLVSFYNNEISEKSEIFDDQFSVERPDGSNFTLKIRSTKLEDSAMYFCASSLGQGANYGYTFGSGTRLTVV.

The rearrangement joins TRBV5-6 to TRBJ1-1, with 8 bases that match TRBD1. CDR1 SGHDT and CDR2 YYEEEE come from the germline V gene. Trimming took 1 base from V and 6 from J; bases not matched to a gene: 8. The CDR3 totals 15 residues. For the CDR3, the DNA is TGTGCCAGCAGCTTGAAGACAGGGGTTGGAGCTGAAGCTTTCTTT. Translation: CASSLKTGVGAEAFF. Filled out from reference TRBV5-6 and TRBJ1-1, the complete variable domain reads DAGVTQSPTHLIKTRGQQVTLRCSPKSGHDTVSWYQQALGQGPQFIFQYYEEEERQRGNFPDRFSGHQFPNYSSELNVNALLLGDSALYLCASSLKTGVGAEAFFGQGTRLTVV.

Only a few counts were recorded for this clone. The chain joins TRBV9 to TRBJ2-7, with 7 bases lining up with TRBD1. The V gene's germline CDR1 is SGDLS and CDR2 YYNGEE. V was pared by 4 bases and J by 3 bases, with 10 bases of the junction left unmatched. The CDR3 sequence is 15 residues long. The CDR3 sequence: CASSLGTEGFYEQYF. CDR3 sequence (DNA): TGTGCCAGCAGCCTAGGGACAGAGGGCTTCTACGAGCAGTACTTC.

V is TRBV5-1 and J is TRBJ2-5; tentatively, D is TRBD1 (5 bases). CDR1 and CDR2 from the germline V gene are SGHRS and YFSETQ. Trimming stripped 0 bases from V and 3 bases from J, with 15 bases between. The CDR3 spans 16 residues. Written as DNA, the CDR3 is TGCGCCAGCAGCTTGGCCCAGGGTGCCCCGGAAGAGACCCAGTACTTC. It yields the protein CASSLAQGAPEETQYF.

The gene calls are TRBV7-9 and TRBJ2-1, with TRBD1 identical over 10 bases. The CDR3 is 14 residues long. Germline V lookup: CDR1 SEHNR, CDR2 FQNEAQ (reference sequence). The J segment lost 10 bases and the V segment lost 5 bases, leaving 8 bases of the junction unmatched. In nucleotides, the CDR3 is TGTGCCAGCAGCCGCGACAGGGGGCAAAGGGAGCAGTTCTTC. Its translation is CASSRDRGQREQFF.

There are a few counts of this clone. The chain recombines TRBV21-1 with TRBJ2-7; TRBD2, the table's D call, lacks a check against the DNA. TRBV21-1 is a documented pseudogene. The CDR3 runs 18 residues. The CDR3 loop is CASSNQPPRCERSYEQYV. DNA for the CDR3: TGTGCCAGCAGCAATCAGCCCCCCCGCTGTGAGCGATCCTACGAGCAGTACGTC.

This chain uses TRBV28 with TRBJ1-3; D may be TRBD1 (6 bases). Germline lookup yields CDR1 MDHEN and CDR2 SYDVKM. Trimming stripped 8 bases from V and 1 base from J, with 9 bases between. This CDR3 has 13 residues. The CDR3 region is CASGTGSGNTIYF. The CDR3 DNA follows: TGTGCCAGCGGAACAGGGTCTGGAAACACCATATATTTT.